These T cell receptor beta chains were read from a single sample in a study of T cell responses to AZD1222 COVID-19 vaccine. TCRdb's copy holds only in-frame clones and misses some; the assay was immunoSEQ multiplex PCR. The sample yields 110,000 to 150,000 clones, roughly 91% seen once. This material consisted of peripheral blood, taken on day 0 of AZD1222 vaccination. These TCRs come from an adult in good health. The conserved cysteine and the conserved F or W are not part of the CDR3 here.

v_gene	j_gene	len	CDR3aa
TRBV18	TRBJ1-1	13	ASSPQVGTASEAF
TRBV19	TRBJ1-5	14	ASSPWTGRVDQPQH
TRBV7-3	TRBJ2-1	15	ASSSRTDRSSYNEQF
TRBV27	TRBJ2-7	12	ASRLMDSSYEQY
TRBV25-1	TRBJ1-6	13	ASKYCDSCNSPLH
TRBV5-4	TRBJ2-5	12	ASSLEGLGETQY
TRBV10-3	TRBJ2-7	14	AISPGQSTQSYEQY
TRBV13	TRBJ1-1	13	ASSTNLVLNTEAF
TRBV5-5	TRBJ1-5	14	ASSPYPSYSNQPQH
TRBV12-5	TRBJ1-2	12	ASGPPPWGHGYT
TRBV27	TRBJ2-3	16	ASHRGFFRTHLSNTQY
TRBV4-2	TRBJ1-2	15	ASSQEGTVDLRYGYT
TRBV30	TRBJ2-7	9	AWSGGGEQY
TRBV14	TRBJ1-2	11	ASSQERVEGYT
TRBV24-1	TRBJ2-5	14	ATKVSNRETPRTQY
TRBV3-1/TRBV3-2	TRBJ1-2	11	ASSPQDNYGYT
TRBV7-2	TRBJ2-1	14	ASSLATLAGVNEQF
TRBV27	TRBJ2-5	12	ASSSRLARETQY
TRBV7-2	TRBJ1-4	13	ASSSYRAPAEKLF
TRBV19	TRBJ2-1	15	ASRGGSGGAMYNEQF
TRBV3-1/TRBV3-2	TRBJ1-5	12	ASSQGGSNQPQH
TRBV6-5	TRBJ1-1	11	ASSFAGNTEAF
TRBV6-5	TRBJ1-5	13	ASSYSGWSNQPQH
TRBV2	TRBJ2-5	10	ASLLAAETQY
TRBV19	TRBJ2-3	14	ASSKNRGSPTDTQY
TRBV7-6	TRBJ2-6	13	ASSPSGTGANVLT
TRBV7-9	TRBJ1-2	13	ASSLGRGLAYGYT
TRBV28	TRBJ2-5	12	ASRTPLTRETQY
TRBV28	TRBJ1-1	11	ASSSQVITEAF
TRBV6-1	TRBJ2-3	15	ASSEARSGGASDTQY
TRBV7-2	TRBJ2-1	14	ASSFISRGRVNEQF
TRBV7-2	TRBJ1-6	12	ASRSVGKRSPLH
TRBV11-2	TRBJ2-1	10	ASSLGRNEQF
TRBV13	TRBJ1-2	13	ASNLQGGSPGGYT
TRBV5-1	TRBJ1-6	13	ASSLEGQGNSPLH